The 5 T cell receptor beta chains listed next were all sequenced from one sample in a study of cytomegalovirus exposure and HLA in healthy donors. The PCR made use of 60 Vbeta and 13 Jbeta primers. Here immunoSEQ multiplex PCR was the method, and the copy in TCRdb shows in-frame clones only, minus some. The sample consists of 190,000 or so clones, 80% of them appearing once. Source material: PBMCs. These receptor sequences come from a boy younger than 18 in good health and CMV-seronegative.

The V gene is TRBV9, the J gene TRBJ2-2, with TRBD1 matching 11 bases. Germline V lookup: CDR1 SGDLS, CDR2 YYNGEE. V shed 3 bases and J 3 bases; nucleotides not matched to a gene: 4. The CDR3 consists of 16 residues. The DNA for the CDR3 is TGTGCCAGCAGCGCCCGGGGACAGGGGGACACCGGGGAGCTGTTTTTT. Translating gives CASSARGQGDTGELFF.

The chain recombines TRBV7-2 with TRBJ1-2; D is ambiguous. Trimming left V 1 base short and J 6 bases short, with 6 bases between. CDR3 length equals 12 residues. Per the germline V gene, CDR1 is SGHTA and CDR2 is FQGNSA. The CDR3 nucleotides are TGTGCCAGCAGCTTAGGTACGGATGGCTACACCTTC. Its protein product is CASSLGTDGYTF.

There are a few counts of this clone. V gene TRBV5-6 combines with J gene TRBJ1-1; D is unresolved. Trimming removed 0 bases from V and 3 bases from J, with 15 bases in between. The CDR3 has 16 residues. CDR1 is SGHDT, CDR2 YYEEEE, per germline. The chain's CDR3 is CASSLGFGFWDTEAFF. Here the CDR3 DNA reads TGTGCCAGCAGCTTGGGATTCGGGTTCTGGGACACTGAAGCTTTCTTT. Together with reference TRBV5-6 and TRBJ1-1, the CDR3 gives the full variable domain: DAGVTQSPTHLIKTRGQQVTLRCSPKSGHDTVSWYQQALGQGPQFIFQYYEEEERQRGNFPDRFSGHQFPNYSSELNVNALLLGDSALYLCASSLGFGFWDTEAFFGQGTRLTVV.

The chain employs TRBV9 and TRBJ2-5; 9 bases fit TRBD1. This CDR3 has 16 residues. Germline values: CDR1 SGDLS, CDR2 YYNGEE. J lost 5 bases, V lost 0 bases, and 8 bases had no gene match. The CDR3 region has the DNA TGTGCCAGCAGCGTAGAGGACAGGGGATACGGTGAGACCCAGTACTTC. Translating it yields CASSVEDRGYGETQYF.

The chain has TRBV5-1 and TRBJ1-1; D gene ambiguous. Trimming took 0 bases from V and 10 from J, leaving 16 bases between them. CDR1 and CDR2 from the germline V gene are SGHRS and YFSETQ. This CDR3 region has 14 residues. The CDR3: CASSLENAASSAFF. CDR3 nucleotide sequence: TGCGCCAGCAGCTTGGAGAATGCGGCCAGCTCAGCTTTCTTT.